This TCR beta chain was observed in a study of cytomegalovirus exposure and HLA in healthy donors. General study findings and limits: Later work found that TCR association rates differed between HLA loci; DRB1 had the most and HLA-C the fewest. Cytomegalovirus status was reportedly diagnosed by the classifier with high sensitivity and specificity.

The PCR was carried out with 60 Vbeta primers and 13 Jbeta primers. Measured with immunoSEQ multiplex PCR; TCRdb has only the in-frame clones, and not every one. The sample lists a few hundred thousand clones; about 80% were seen once. Germline-derived CDR1 and CDR2 are SGHRS and YFSETQ. The CDR3 has 15 amino acids. V trimming: 0 bases; J trimming: 4 bases; junction bases outside the gene matches: 3. As regards this clone: Antigen specificity is unknown. The same CDR3 also results from other DNA sequences found in this sample.

The chain has TRBV5-1 and TRBJ2-7, with 11 bases matching TRBD1. The material sequenced was PBMCs. This sequence originates from a girl under 10 years old in good health and CMV-seronegative. The DNA of the CDR3 is TGCGCCAGCAGCTTGGGTGGGACAGGGGGATACGAGCAGTACTTC. The encoded protein is CASSLGGTGGYEQYF. The full variable domain, rest sourced from reference TRBV5-1 and TRBJ2-7, is KAGVTQTPRYLIKTRGQQVTLSCSPISGHRSVSWYQQTPGQGLQFLFEYFSETQRNKGNFPGRFSGRQFSNSRSEMNVSTLELGDSALYLCASSLGGTGGYEQYFGPGTRLTVT.